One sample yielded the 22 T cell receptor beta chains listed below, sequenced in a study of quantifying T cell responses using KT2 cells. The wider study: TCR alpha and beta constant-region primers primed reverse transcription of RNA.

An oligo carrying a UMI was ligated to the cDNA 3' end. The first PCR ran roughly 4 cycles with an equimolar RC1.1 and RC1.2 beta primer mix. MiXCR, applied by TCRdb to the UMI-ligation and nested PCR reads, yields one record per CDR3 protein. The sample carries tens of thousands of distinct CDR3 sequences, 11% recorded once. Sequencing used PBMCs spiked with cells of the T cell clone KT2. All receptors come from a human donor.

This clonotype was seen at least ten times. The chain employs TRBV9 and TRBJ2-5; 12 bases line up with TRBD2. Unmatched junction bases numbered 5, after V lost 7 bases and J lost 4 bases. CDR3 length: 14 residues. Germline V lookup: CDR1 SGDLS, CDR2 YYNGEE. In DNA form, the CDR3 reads TGTGCCAGCGGAAAGGGACTAGCGGGAGAGACCCAGTACTTC. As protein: CASGKGLAGETQYF.

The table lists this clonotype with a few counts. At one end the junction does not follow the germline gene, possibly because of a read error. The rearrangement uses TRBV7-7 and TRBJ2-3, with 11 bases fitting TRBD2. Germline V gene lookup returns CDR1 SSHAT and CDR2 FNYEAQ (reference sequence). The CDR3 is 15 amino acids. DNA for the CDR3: TGTGCTAGCAGCCCGGGGACTAGCGGATACCTTACGCAGTATTTT. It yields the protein CASSPGTSGYLTQYF.

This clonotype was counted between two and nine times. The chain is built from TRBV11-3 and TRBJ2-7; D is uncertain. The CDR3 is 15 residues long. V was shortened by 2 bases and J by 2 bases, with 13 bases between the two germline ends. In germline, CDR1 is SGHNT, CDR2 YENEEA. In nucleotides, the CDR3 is TGTGCCAGCAGCTTAACCCTGGCAAGTGCCTACGAGCAGTACTTC. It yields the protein CASSLTLASAYEQYF.

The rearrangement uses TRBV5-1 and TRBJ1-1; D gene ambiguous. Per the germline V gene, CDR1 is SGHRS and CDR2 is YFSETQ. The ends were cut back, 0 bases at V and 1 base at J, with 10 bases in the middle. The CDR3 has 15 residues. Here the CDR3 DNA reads TGCGCCAGCAGCTTGGTTGCAGCTTCGAACACTGAAGCTTTCTTT. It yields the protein CASSLVAASNTEAFF.

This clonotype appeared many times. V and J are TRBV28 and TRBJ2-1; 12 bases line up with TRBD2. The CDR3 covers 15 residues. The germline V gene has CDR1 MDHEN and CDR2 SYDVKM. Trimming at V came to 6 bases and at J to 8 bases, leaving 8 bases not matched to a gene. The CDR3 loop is CASSPTSGGAHEQFF. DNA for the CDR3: TGTGCCAGCAGCCCGACTAGCGGGGGTGCACATGAGCAGTTCTTC.

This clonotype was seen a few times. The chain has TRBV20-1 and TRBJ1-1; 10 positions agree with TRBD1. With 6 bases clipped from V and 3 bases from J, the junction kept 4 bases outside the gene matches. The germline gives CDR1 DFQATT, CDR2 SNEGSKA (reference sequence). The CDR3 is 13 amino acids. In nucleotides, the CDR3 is TGCAGTGCCCCAGGACAGGGGGACACTGAAGCTTTCTTT. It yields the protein CSAPGQGDTEAFF.

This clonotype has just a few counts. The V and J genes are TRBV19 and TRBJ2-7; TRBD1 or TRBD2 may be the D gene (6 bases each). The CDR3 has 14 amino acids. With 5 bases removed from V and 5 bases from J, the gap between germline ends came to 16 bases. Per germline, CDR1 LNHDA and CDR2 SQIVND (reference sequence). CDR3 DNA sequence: TGTGCCAGTAGTCCCCGGGGGCGTCTGCACGAGCAGTACTTC. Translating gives CASSPRGRLHEQYF.

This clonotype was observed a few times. The CDR3 bases are TGTGCCAGCAGCTTAGACAGGGAGGAAGCTTTCTTT. Translated: CASSLDREEAFF. The chain recombines TRBV7-9 with TRBJ1-1; possibly TRBD1 for D (6 bases). The CDR3 has 12 amino acids. V dropped 1 base and J dropped 8 bases, with 8 bases sitting between them. Germline CDR1 reads SEHNR; CDR2 reads FQNEAQ (reference sequence).

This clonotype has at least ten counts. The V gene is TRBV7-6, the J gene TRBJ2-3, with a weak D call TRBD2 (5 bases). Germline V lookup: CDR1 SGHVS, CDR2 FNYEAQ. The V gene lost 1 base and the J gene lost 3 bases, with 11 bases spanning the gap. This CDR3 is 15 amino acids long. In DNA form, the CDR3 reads TGTGCCAGCAGCTTAGGGGTCGGGGATACAGATACGCAGTATTTT. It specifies CASSLGVGDTDTQYF.

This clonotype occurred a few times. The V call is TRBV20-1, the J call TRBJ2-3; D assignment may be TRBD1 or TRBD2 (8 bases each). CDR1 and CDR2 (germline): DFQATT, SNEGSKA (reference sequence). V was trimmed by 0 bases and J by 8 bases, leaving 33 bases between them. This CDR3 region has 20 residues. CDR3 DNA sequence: TGCAGTGCTAGAGATCCTTGGGACAGGAGGCTCGGGGGGGGACGAAGTACGCAGTATTTT. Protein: CSARDPWDRRLGGGRSTQYF.

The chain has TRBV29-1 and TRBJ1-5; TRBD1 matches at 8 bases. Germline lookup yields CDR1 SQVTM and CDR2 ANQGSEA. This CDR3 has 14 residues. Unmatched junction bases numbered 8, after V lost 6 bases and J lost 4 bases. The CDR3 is CSVATGGLNQPQHF. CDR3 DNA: TGCAGCGTCGCAACAGGGGGGCTTAATCAGCCCCAGCATTTT.

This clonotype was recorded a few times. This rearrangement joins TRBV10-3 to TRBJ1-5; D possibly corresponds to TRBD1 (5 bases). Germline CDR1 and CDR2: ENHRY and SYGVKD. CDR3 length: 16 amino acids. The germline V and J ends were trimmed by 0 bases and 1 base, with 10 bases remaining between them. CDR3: CAISESPGLSNQPQHF. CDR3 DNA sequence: TGTGCCATCAGTGAGTCCCCAGGGTTGAGCAATCAGCCCCAGCATTTT.

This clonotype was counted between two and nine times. Written as DNA, the CDR3 is TGTGCCAGCAGCTCAACTTGGGGGGAGATACGGTACCAAGAGACCCAGTACTTC. Protein product: CASSSTWGEIRYQETQYF. This chain links TRBV7-8 with TRBJ2-5; D perhaps matches TRBD2 (6 bases). Trimming removed 4 bases at V and 0 bases at J, with 21 bases between. Germline V CDR1 and CDR2: SGHVS, FQNEAQ. The length of the CDR3 is 18 residues.

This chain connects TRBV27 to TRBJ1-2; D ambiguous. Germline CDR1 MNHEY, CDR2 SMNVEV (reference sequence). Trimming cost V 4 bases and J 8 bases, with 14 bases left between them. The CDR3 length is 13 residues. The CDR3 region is CASSYPWTGGYTF. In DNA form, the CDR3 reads TGTGCCAGCAGTTACCCGTGGACGGGCGGCTACACCTTC.

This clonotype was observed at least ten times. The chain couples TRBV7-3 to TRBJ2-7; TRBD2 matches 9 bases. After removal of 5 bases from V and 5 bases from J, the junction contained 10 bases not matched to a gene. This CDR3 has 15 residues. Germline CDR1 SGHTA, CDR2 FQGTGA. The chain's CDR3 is CASSPSPAGGHEQYF. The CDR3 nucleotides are TGTGCCAGCAGCCCCTCTCCAGCGGGAGGCCACGAGCAGTACTTC.

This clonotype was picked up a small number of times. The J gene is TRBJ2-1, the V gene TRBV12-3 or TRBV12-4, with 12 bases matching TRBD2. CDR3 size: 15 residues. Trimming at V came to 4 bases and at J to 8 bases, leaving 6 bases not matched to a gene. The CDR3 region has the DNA TGTGCCAGCAGTTCCCGACTAGCGGGAGTGGATGAGCAGTTCTTC. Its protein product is CASSSRLAGVDEQFF.

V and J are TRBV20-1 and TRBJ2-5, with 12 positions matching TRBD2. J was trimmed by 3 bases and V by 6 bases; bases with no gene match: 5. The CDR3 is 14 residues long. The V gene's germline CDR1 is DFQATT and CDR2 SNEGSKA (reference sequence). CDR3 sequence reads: CSARTSGIKETQYF. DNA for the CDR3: TGCAGTGCCAGGACTAGCGGGATTAAAGAGACCCAGTACTTC.

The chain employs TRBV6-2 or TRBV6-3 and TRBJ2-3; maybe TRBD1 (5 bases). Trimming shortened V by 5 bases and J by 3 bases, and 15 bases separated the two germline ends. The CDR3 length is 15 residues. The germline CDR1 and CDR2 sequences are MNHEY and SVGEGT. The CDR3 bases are TGTGCCAGCAGTCAAACAGGAATCGTTACAGATACGCAGTATTTT. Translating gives CASSQTGIVTDTQYF.

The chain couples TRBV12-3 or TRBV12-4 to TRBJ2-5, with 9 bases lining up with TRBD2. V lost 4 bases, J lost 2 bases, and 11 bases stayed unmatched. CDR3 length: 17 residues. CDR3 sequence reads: CASSSLGSGGLQETQYF. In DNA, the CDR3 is TGTGCCAGCAGTTCTTTGGGGAGCGGGGGGTTGCAAGAGACCCAGTACTTC.

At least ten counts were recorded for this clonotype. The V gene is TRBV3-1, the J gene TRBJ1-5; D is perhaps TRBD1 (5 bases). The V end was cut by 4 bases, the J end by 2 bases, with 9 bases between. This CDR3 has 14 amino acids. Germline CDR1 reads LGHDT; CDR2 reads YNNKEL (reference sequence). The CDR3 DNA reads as TGTGCCAGCAGCCTAAGGGGTGGCAATCAGCCCCAGCATTTT. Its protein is CASSLRGGNQPQHF.

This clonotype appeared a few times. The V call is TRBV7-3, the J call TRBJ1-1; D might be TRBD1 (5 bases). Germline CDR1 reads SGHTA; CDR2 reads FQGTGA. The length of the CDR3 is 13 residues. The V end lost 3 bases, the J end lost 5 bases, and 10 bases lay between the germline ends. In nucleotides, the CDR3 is TGTGCCAGCAGCTTCTCCCAGGGAACTGAAGCTTTCTTT. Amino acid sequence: CASSFSQGTEAFF.

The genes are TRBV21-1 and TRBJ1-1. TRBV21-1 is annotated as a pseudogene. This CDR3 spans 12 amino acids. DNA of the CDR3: TGTGCCAGCAGCACTAGGAGGTTTGAAGCTTTCTTT. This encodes CASSTRRFEAFF.